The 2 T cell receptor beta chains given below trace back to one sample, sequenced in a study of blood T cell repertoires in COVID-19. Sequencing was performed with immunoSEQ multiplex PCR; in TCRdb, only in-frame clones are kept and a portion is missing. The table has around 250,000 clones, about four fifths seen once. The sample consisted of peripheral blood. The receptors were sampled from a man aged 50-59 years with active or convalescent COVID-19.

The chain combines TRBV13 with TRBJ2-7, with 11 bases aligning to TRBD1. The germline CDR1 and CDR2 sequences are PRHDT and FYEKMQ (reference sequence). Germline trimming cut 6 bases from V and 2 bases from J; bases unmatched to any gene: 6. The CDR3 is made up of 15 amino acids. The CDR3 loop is CASRKRTGGPYEQYF. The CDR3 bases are TGTGCCAGCAGAAAGAGGACAGGGGGCCCCTACGAGCAGTACTTC.

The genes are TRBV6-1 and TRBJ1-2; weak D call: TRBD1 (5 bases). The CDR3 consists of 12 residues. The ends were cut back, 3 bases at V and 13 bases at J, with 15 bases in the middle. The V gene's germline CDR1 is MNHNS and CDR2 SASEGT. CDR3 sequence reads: CASSDPTGVGTF. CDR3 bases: TGTGCCAGCAGTGATCCGACGGGGGTTGGCACCTTC.